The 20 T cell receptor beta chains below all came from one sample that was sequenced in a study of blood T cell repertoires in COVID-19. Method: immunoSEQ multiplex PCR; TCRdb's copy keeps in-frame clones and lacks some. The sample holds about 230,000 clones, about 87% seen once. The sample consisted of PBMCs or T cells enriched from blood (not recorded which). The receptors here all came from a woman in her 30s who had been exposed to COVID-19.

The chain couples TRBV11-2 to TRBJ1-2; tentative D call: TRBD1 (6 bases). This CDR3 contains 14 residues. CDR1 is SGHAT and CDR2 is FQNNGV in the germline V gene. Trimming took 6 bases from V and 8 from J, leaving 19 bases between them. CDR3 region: CASRGDGGGSGYTF. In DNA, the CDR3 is TGTGCCAGCAGGGGGGACGGTGGGGGCTCCGGCTACACCTTC.

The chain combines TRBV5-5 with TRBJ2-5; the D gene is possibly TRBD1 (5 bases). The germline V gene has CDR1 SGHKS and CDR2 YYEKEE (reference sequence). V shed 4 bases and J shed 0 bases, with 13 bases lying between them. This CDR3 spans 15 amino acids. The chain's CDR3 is CASSPQGRHQETQYF. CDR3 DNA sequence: TGTGCCAGCAGCCCCCAGGGCAGGCACCAAGAGACCCAGTACTTC.

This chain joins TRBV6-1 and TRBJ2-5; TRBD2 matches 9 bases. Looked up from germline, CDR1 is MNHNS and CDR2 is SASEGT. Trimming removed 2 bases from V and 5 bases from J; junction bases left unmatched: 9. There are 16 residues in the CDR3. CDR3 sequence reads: CASSETGREGSETQYF. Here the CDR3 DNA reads TGTGCCAGCAGTGAAACGGGGCGGGAGGGCTCTGAGACCCAGTACTTC.

The CDR3: CSVDFGTGVFGYTF. CDR3 in DNA: TGCAGCGTTGATTTCGGGACAGGGGTATTTGGCTACACCTTC. This rearrangement joins TRBV29-1 to TRBJ1-2; TRBD1 aligns across 10 bases. Germline-derived CDR1 and CDR2 are SQVTM and ANQGSEA. Trimming took 3 bases from V and 7 from J; bases not matched to a gene: 8. The CDR3 is made up of 14 amino acids. The variable domain in full, completed from reference TRBV29-1 and TRBJ1-2, reads SAVISQKPSRDICQRGTSLTIQCQVDSQVTMMFWYRQQPGQSLTLIATANQGSEATYESGFVIDKFPISRPNLTFSTLTVSNMSPEDSSIYLCSVDFGTGVFGYTFGSGTRLTVV.

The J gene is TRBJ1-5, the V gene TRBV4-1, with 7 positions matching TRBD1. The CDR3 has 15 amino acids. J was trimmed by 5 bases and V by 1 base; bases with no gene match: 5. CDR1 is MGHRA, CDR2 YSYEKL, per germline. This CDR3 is CASSQGETGDQPQHF. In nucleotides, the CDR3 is TGCGCCAGCAGCCAAGGGGAAACAGGGGATCAGCCCCAGCATTTT.

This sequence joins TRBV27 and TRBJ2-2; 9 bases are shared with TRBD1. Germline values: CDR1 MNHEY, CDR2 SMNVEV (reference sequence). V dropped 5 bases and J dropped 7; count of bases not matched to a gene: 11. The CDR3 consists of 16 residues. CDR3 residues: CASSPDRGNRFGELFF. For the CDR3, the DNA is TGTGCCAGCAGTCCCGACAGGGGGAATAGATTCGGGGAGCTGTTTTTT.

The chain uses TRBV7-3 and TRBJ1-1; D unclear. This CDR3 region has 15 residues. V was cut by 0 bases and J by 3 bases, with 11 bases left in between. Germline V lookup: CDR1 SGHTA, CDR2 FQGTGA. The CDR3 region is CASSLTGGRDTEAFF. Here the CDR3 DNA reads TGTGCCAGCAGCTTAACTGGCGGGAGAGACACTGAAGCTTTCTTT.

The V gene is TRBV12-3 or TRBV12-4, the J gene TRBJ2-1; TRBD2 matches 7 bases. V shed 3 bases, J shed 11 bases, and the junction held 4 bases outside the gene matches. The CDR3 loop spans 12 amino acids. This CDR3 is CASSFSLAKQFF. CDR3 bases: TGTGCCAGCAGTTTTTCACTAGCGAAGCAGTTCTTC.

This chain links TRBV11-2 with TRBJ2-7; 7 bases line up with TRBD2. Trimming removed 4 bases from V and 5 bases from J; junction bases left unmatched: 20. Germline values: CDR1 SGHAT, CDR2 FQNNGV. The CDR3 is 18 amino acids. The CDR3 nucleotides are TGTGCCAGCAGCTCTTACTGGTCGTGGGAGGGCCTCGACAACGAGCAGTACTTC. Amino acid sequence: CASSSYWSWEGLDNEQYF.

The CDR3 bases are TGCGCCAGCAGCTATTTATACAGGGGCCCGAACACTGAAGCTTTCTTT. This codes for CASSYLYRGPNTEAFF. The V and J genes are TRBV5-1 and TRBJ1-1, with 7 bases lining up with TRBD1. Germline CDR1 SGHRS, CDR2 YFSETQ. The J segment lost 1 base and the V segment lost 3 bases, leaving 9 bases of the junction unmatched. This CDR3 has 16 residues.

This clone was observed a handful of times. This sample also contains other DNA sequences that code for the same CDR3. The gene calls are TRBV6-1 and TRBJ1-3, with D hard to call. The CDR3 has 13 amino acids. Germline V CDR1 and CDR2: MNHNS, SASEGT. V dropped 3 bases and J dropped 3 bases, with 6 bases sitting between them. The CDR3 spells CASSDGLGNTIYF. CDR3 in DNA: TGTGCCAGCAGTGACGGTCTTGGAAACACCATATATTTT.

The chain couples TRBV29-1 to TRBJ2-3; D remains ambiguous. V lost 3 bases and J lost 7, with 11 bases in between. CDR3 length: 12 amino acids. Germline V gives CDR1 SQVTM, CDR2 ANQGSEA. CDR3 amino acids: CSVDSPGYTQYF. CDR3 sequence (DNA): TGCAGCGTTGACTCCCCAGGCTATACGCAGTATTTT.

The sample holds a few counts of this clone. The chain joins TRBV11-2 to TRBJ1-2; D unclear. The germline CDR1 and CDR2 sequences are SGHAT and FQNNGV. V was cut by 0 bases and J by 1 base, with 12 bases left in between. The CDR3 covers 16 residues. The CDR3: CASSLETPGGNYGYTF. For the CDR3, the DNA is TGTGCCAGCAGCTTAGAGACGCCGGGTGGTAACTATGGCTACACCTTC.

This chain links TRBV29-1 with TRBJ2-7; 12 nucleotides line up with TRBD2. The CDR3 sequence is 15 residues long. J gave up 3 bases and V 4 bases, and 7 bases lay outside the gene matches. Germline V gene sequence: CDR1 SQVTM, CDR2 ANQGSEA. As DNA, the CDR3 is TGCAGCGTTGTCGGACTAGCGGGACGAAGCTACGAGCAGTACTTC. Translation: CSVVGLAGRSYEQYF.

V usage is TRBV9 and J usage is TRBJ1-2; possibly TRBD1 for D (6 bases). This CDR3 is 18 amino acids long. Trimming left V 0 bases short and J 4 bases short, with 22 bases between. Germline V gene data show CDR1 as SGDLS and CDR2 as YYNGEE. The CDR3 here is CASSVGADSVAIGYGYTF. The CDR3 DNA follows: TGTGCCAGCAGCGTAGGAGCGGACAGTGTGGCTATTGGCTATGGCTACACCTTC.

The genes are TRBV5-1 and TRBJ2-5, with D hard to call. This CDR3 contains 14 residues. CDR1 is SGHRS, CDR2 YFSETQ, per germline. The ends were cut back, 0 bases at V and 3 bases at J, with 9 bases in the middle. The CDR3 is CASSLGGGKETQYF. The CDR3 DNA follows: TGCGCCAGCAGCTTGGGAGGTGGAAAAGAGACCCAGTACTTC.

As DNA, the CDR3 is TGTGCCAGCGGCCCTAGCGGGAGAAAAAACATTCAGTACTTC. This codes for CASGPSGRKNIQYF. The V call is TRBV5-5, the J call TRBJ2-4; TRBD2 matches at 10 bases. V was pared by 7 bases and J by 4 bases, with 5 bases of the junction left unmatched. The germline V gene has CDR1 SGHKS and CDR2 YYEKEE (reference sequence). This CDR3 is 14 amino acids long.

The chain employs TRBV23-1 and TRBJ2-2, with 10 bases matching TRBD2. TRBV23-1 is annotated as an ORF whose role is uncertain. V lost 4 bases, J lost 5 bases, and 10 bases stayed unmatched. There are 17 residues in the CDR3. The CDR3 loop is CASSRGSAGGETGELFF. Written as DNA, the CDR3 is TGCGCCAGCAGTCGGGGGTCAGCGGGAGGGGAAACCGGGGAGCTGTTTTTT.

The DNA of the CDR3 is TGTGCCAGCAGCTACCTAGCGGTGAACACCGGGGAGCTGTTTTTT. It is translated as CASSYLAVNTGELFF. The chain has TRBV11-1 and TRBJ2-2; TRBD2 agrees at 7 bases. Unmatched junction bases numbered 3, after V lost 4 bases and J lost 1 base. CDR3 length: 15 amino acids. Germline V gives CDR1 SGHAT, CDR2 FQDESV (reference sequence).

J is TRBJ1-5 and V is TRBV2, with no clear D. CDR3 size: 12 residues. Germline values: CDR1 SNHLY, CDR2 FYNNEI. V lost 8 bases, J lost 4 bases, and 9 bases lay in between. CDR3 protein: CASLSENQPQHF. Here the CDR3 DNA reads TGTGCCAGCTTGTCAGAAAATCAGCCCCAGCATTTT.